The TCR beta chain under discussion was sequenced for a study of blood T cell repertoires in COVID-19. The CDR3 runs 14 residues. Germline-derived CDR1 and CDR2 are DFQATT and SNEGSKA (reference sequence). The germline V and J ends were trimmed by 3 bases and 5 bases, with 16 bases remaining between them. This clone was counted a single time. In the original analysis: Cell counts per sample came from amplifying reference gene primers. Data came from immunoSEQ multiplex PCR; TCRdb stores just in-frame clones and leaves some out. V, J and clone size reflect that table, while D and trimming were determined from the DNA. In the table there are around 250,000 clones, over 80% of which are singletons.

The chain links TRBV20-1 to TRBJ2-5; tentative D call: TRBD1 (7 bases). Source material: peripheral blood. The TCR was taken from a man aged 55 to 69 who had recovered from COVID-19. This chain's CDR3 is CSASPTAGGETQYF. The CDR3 DNA is TGCAGTGCTAGTCCTACGGCAGGGGGGGAGACCCAGTACTTC.